The present T cell receptor beta chain was sequenced within a study of radiotherapy plus CTLA-4 blockade in lung cancer. Study-wide results and limits: Together with interferon-beta, which increased in serum after radiation, early dynamic changes in blood T cell clones were reportedly the best predictors of response. Radiotherapy was combined with ipilimumab, and tumor-derived TCR clones then expanded in blood.

Assay used: immunoSEQ multiplex PCR; TCRdb lists only in-frame clones, some missing. The sample yields some 66,000 clones, over 75% seen once. The study treated chemo-refractory metastatic non-small-cell lung cancer patients with focal radiation plus ipilimumab CTLA-4 blockade. Turning to this clone: The antigen is undetermined.

Sequences were derived from peripheral blood, sampled from a patient treated with radiotherapy plus ipilimumab. The TCR was taken from a human donor with non-small cell lung cancer who had a partial response to radiotherapy plus ipilimumab.

The CDR3 loop is CASNPTGAKNIQYF. DNA of the CDR3: TGTGCCAGCAATCCCACAGGGGCCAAAAACATTCAGTACTTC. The chain is built from TRBV27 and TRBJ2-4; tentatively, D is TRBD1 (6 bases). From germline, CDR1 is MNHEY and CDR2 SMNVEV (reference sequence). This CDR3 contains 14 residues. The V and J ends lost 7 bases and 1 base respectively, with 11 bases between them.